A single sample is the source of the 5 T cell receptor beta chains below, sequenced in a study of shared T cell receptors in the human thymus. The table came from immunoSEQ multiplex PCR; TCRdb's copy has only in-frame clones and leaves some out. The table includes approximately 760,000 clones, 75% to 90% detected once. The sample was also reused in another study, on human thymus T cells.

The source material was thymocytes. These receptors all come from a girl under three years old with a congenital heart defect.

The V gene is TRBV9, the J gene TRBJ1-6; tentative D call: TRBD1 (6 bases). CDR3 length: 13 amino acids. Germline V gene sequence: CDR1 SGDLS, CDR2 YYNGEE. The V end was cut by 5 bases, the J end by 7 bases, with 10 bases between. CDR3 in amino acids: CASSYQGNSPLHF. CDR3 DNA: TGTGCCAGCAGTTACCAGGGGAATTCACCCCTCCACTTT.

The rearrangement uses TRBV7-6 and TRBJ2-1; 12 positions match TRBD2. V lost 9 bases and J lost 9; bases outside the gene matches: 12. Germline-derived CDR1 and CDR2 are SGHVS and FNYEAQ. The CDR3 runs to 15 residues. The CDR3 region has the DNA TGTGCCAGTTGGGCTAGCGGGGGGGTTTCCGGTGAGCAGTTCTTC. This gives the protein CASWASGGVSGEQFF.

The chain couples TRBV7-6 to TRBJ1-6; maybe TRBD1 (5 bases). The V gene's germline CDR1 is SGHVS and CDR2 FNYEAQ. The ends were cut back, 5 bases at V and 8 bases at J, with 19 bases in the middle. The CDR3 is 16 residues long. This CDR3 reads CASSQLVAVGDSPLHF. CDR3 in DNA: TGTGCCAGCAGCCAATTAGTGGCGGTAGGGGATTCACCCCTCCACTTT.

The V call is TRBV5-1, the J call TRBJ1-6; D possibly corresponds to TRBD1 (6 bases). This CDR3 has 15 amino acids. V gave up 4 bases and J gave up 3 bases, with 11 bases separating them. The germline V gene encodes CDR1 SGHRS and CDR2 YFSETQ. CDR3 in DNA: TGCGCCAGCAGCCCCGGACAGCTCTATAATTCACCCCTCCACTTT. Amino acids: CASSPGQLYNSPLHF.

The CDR3 DNA is TGTGCCAGCAGTCAGGGTCAGGGGAACACCGGGGAGCTGTTTTTT. It codes for CASSQGQGNTGELFF. This sequence joins TRBV6-5 and TRBJ2-2; D might be TRBD1 (5 bases). The germline V gene encodes CDR1 MNHEY and CDR2 SVGAGI. V shed 5 bases and J shed 1 base, with 11 bases lying between them. This CDR3 is 15 amino acids long.